This T cell receptor beta chain is drawn from a study of cytomegalovirus exposure and HLA in healthy donors. Across the study: A later analysis reported the 120 or so validation repertoires used the same platform as the approximately 650 first-cohort repertoires. Whole-study results and caveats: Reportedly, diagnosis of cytomegalovirus status by the classifier showed high specificity and sensitivity. Rare sequences made up most TCRs, while some public TCRs were found in many donors. Associated with cytomegalovirus, according to the listing, were around 160 TCR beta chains.

In the case of this clone: Its antigen remains unknown.

Trimming took 0 bases from V and 5 from J, leaving 13 bases between them. There are 14 residues in the CDR3. Germline CDR1 is SQVTM and CDR2 is ANQGSEA. Sequencing used immunoSEQ multiplex PCR; TCRdb keeps in-frame clones, though not all of them. The sample shows a few hundred thousand clones, about 86% of them seen only once. The TCR was taken from a woman aged 18-29 years in good health and CMV-seronegative. Material: PBMCs. V and J are TRBV29-1 and TRBJ2-5; TRBD1 is a possible D gene (5 bases). CDR3 DNA: TGCAGCGTTGAAGAGGCCAGGGCAGCGGAGACCCAGTACTTC. This gives the protein CSVEEARAAETQYF.